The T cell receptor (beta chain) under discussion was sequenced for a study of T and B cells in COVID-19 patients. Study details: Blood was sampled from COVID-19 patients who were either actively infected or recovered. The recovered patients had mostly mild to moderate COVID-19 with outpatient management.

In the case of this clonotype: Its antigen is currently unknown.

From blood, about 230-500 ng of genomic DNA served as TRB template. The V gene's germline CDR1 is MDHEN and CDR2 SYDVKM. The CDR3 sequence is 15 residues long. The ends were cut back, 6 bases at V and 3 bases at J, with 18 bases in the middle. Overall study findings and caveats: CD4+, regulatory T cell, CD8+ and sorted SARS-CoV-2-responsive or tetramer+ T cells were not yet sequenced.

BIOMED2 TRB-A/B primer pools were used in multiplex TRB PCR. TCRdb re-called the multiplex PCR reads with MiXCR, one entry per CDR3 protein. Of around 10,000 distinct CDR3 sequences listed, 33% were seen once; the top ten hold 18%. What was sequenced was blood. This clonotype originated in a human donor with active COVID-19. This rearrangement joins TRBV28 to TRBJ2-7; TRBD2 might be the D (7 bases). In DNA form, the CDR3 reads TGTGCCAGCAGCACGACGGGGGGCCCCCACTACGAGCAGTACTTC. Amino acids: CASSTTGGPHYEQYF.